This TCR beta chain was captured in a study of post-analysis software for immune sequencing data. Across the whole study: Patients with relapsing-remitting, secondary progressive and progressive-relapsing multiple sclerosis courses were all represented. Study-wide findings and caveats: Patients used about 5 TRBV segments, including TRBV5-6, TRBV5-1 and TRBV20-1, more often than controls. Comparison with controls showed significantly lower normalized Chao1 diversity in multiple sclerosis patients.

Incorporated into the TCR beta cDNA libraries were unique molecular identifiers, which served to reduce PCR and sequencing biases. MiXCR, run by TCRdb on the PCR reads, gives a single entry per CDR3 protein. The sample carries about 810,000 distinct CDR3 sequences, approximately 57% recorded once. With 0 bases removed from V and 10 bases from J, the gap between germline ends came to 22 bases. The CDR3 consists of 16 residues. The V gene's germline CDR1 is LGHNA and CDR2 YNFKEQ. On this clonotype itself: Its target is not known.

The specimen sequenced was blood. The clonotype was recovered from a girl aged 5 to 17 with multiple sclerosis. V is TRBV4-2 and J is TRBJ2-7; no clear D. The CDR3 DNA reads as TGTGCCAGCAGCCAAGATCCGGGCGTGGCAGGAGAAAGTCAGTACTTC. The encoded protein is CASSQDPGVAGESQYF.